The rows below give T cell receptor beta chains drawn from one sample of a study of T-cell reconstitution after alpha-beta-depleted transplantation in children. TCRdb reprocessed the PCR reads with MiXCR, giving one entry per CDR3 protein. Of over 150,000 distinct CDR3 sequences in the sample, 14% to 15% are singletons; the top ten hold roughly 13%. The sequencing here drew on PBMCs from the stem cell graft donor, taken from the stem cell graft. Receptors were obtained from a human donor who donated a stem cell graft to a child with acute lymphoblastic leukemia. CDR3s include the opening cysteine and the closing phenylalanine or tryptophan.

V,CDR3
TRBV7-2,CASSLLLAYEQYF
TRBV11-2,CASSNPYRDRGRETQYF
TRBV7-9,CASSFRDRSNEQFF
TRBV5-1,CASSLGAGHTDTQYF
TRBV6-5,CASSYSRPGTSGRAAQYF
TRBV5-1,CASSWQVNTEAFF
TRBV5-1,CASSLWGPNTGELFF
TRBV5-1,CASSQTGATGELFF
TRBV7-8,CASSLAIGGQAGNTIYF
TRBV28,CASSGQGVAKNIQYF
TRBV11-1,CASTEFMNTEAFF
TRBV29-1,CSVRTGSGNTIYF
TRBV20-1,CSVRSGGPYEQYF
TRBV10-3,CAIRDQQGTGELFF
TRBV2,CASTTGSAPQETQYF
TRBV7-9,CASSAGGSRQYF
TRBV5-1,CASSLVAANAGGEQFF
TRBV11-2,CASSFLAGGNNEQFF
TRBV28,CASSFLGREVDEQFF
TRBV7-2,CASSPTQGRLRNTEAFF